A single sample is the source of the 14 T cell receptor beta chains below, sequenced in a study of blood T cell repertoires in COVID-19. Clones were sequenced by immunoSEQ multiplex PCR, and TCRdb holds only the in-frame ones, with some missing. The table includes 90,000 or so clones, more than 70% detected once. Sequenced input: peripheral blood. These receptors were obtained from a human donor in a cohort sampled during active COVID-19.

The gene calls are TRBV9 and TRBJ1-1; no clear D. Germline V gives CDR1 SGDLS, CDR2 YYNGEE. The CDR3 runs to 12 residues. Trimming shortened V by 3 bases and J by 4 bases, and 7 bases separated the two germline ends. CDR3 sequence (DNA): TGTGCCAGCAGCGCTCACACCACTGAAGCTTTCTTT. This gives the protein CASSAHTTEAFF.

This sequence joins TRBV28 and TRBJ2-1; 11 nucleotides line up with TRBD1. Per germline, CDR1 MDHEN and CDR2 SYDVKM. CDR3 size: 14 residues. Losses at the gene ends were 7 bases for V and 5 bases for J; bases not matched to a gene: 4. In nucleotides, the CDR3 is TGTGCCAGCAAAGGACAGGGGGCCCACAATGAGCAGTTCTTC. Translating it yields CASKGQGAHNEQFF.

The chain uses TRBV5-1 and TRBJ1-4; TRBD1 matches at 9 bases. V was clipped by 4 bases and J by 3 bases; unmatched bases: 7. Looked up from germline, CDR1 is SGHRS and CDR2 is YFSETQ. The CDR3 is 16 amino acids. CDR3 nucleotides: TGCGCCAGCAGCACGGGACAGGGCAGGGCTAATGAAAAACTGTTTTTT. Protein sequence: CASSTGQGRANEKLFF. Supplemented by reference TRBV5-1 and TRBJ1-4, the full variable domain reads KAGVTQTPRYLIKTRGQQVTLSCSPISGHRSVSWYQQTPGQGLQFLFEYFSETQRNKGNFPGRFSGRQFSNSRSEMNVSTLELGDSALYLCASSTGQGRANEKLFFGSGTQLSVL.

A word on this clone: At one end, the junction sequence differs from germline, possibly due to a read error. The V gene is TRBV7-7, the J gene TRBJ2-1, with 10 bases that match TRBD2. The CDR3 covers 15 residues. Per germline, CDR1 SSHAT and CDR2 FNYEAQ (reference sequence). The CDR3 nucleotides are TGTGCTAGCAGCTTATCGGCTAGCGGGGGCAATGAGCAGTTCTTC. Its protein product is CASSLSASGGNEQFF.

V usage is TRBV9 and J usage is TRBJ1-5; D ambiguous. V lost 3 bases and J lost 2, with 6 bases in between. The CDR3 covers 13 residues. The germline V gene encodes CDR1 SGDLS and CDR2 YYNGEE. The CDR3 reads CASSGSGNQPQHF. In DNA, the CDR3 is TGTGCCAGCAGCGGCAGTGGCAATCAGCCCCAGCATTTT.

V gene TRBV15 combines with J gene TRBJ2-1; 7 bases are shared with TRBD1. CDR1 and CDR2 (germline): LNHNV, YYDKDF (reference sequence). The V segment lost 0 bases and the J segment 4 bases; nucleotides outside the gene matches: 3. The CDR3 totals 15 residues. In DNA form, the CDR3 reads TGTGCCACCAGCAGAGACCCGGGACAGTACAATGAGCAGTTCTTC. This translates into CATSRDPGQYNEQFF.

The chain uses TRBV30 and TRBJ2-5, with D possibly being TRBD2 (5 bases). The CDR3 contains 11 residues. V was shortened by 2 bases and J by 6 bases, with 7 bases between the two germline ends. CDR1 and CDR2 (germline): GTSNPN, SVGIG (reference sequence). CDR3 sequence reads: CAWSLGKTQYF. The CDR3 nucleotides are TGTGCCTGGAGTCTCGGGAAGACCCAGTACTTC.

V and J are TRBV7-3 and TRBJ2-1; D ambiguous. Germline CDR1 reads SGHTA; CDR2 reads FQGTGA. The CDR3 covers 13 residues. Between the trimmed V and J ends, which lost 3 bases and 1 base, there was a span of 4 bases. The CDR3 DNA reads TGTGCCAGCAGCTTCCAGTCCTACAATGAGCAGTTCTTC. This codes for CASSFQSYNEQFF.

Written as DNA, the CDR3 is TGTGCCAGCAGTGTGGGACAGGGGATAGATACGCAGTATTTT. Its translation is CASSVGQGIDTQYF. The chain combines TRBV2 with TRBJ2-3; 10 positions agree with TRBD1. CDR3 length equals 14 residues. The junction had 3 bases not matched to a gene; V was cut back by 4 bases and J by 5 bases. Per the germline V gene, CDR1 is SNHLY and CDR2 is FYNNEI. The complete variable domain, with remaining parts taken from reference TRBV2 and TRBJ2-3, reads EPEVTQTPSHQVTQMGQEVILRCVPISNHLYFYWYRQILGQKVEFLVSFYNNEISEKSEIFDDQFSVERPDGSNFTLKIRSTKLEDSAMYFCASSVGQGIDTQYFGPGTRLTVL.

The V gene is TRBV6-2 or TRBV6-3, the J gene TRBJ1-1, with TRBD1 identical over 9 bases. J gave up 1 base and V 2 bases, and 2 bases lay outside the gene matches. Per the germline V gene, CDR1 is MNHEY and CDR2 is SVGEGT. The CDR3 length is 15 residues. The CDR3 spells CASSYPGQGNTEAFF. Written as DNA, the CDR3 is TGTGCCAGCAGTTACCCGGGACAGGGGAACACTGAAGCTTTCTTT.

The chain joins TRBV19 to TRBJ1-2; 7 bases match TRBD1. In germline, CDR1 is LNHDA, CDR2 SQIVND (reference sequence). The CDR3 extends over 12 amino acids. Losses at the gene ends were 7 bases for V and 6 bases for J; bases not matched to a gene: 5. CDR3 sequence (DNA): TGTGCCAGTACGACAGGGAGAAATGGCTACACCTTC. Its translation is CASTTGRNGYTF.

The chain is built from TRBV5-6 and TRBJ2-7, with 7 bases aligning to TRBD1. This CDR3 has 14 residues. Germline V CDR1 and CDR2: SGHDT, YYEEEE. J gave up 3 bases and V 2 bases, and 5 bases lay outside the gene matches. The CDR3, as DNA: TGTGCCAGCAGCTTATTTCAGGGGGTCTACGAGCAGTACTTC. Protein product: CASSLFQGVYEQYF.

The rearrangement joins TRBV6-5 to TRBJ1-5; maybe TRBD1 (5 bases). Germline V CDR1 and CDR2: MNHEY, SVGAGI. CDR3 length: 15 residues. Between the trimmed V and J ends, which lost 6 bases and 0 bases, there was a span of 12 bases. CDR3 in DNA: TGTGCCAGCAGAACAGGAGCCTATAGCAATCAGCCCCAGCATTTT. Its protein is CASRTGAYSNQPQHF.

The rearrangement uses TRBV10-3 and TRBJ2-6; D is uncertain. From germline, CDR1 is ENHRY and CDR2 SYGVKD. The ends were cut back, 6 bases at V and 0 bases at J, with 12 bases in the middle. The CDR3 is 16 amino acids. The DNA for the CDR3 is TGTGCCATCAGAGCGACCGGCCGCTCTGGGGCCAACGTCCTGACTTTC. This sequence encodes CAIRATGRSGANVLTF.